A single sample gave rise to the 9 T cell receptor beta chains below, sequenced in a study of control samples from healthy donors and cancer patients. Using immunoSEQ multiplex PCR, the repertoire was profiled, and TCRdb retains in-frame clones only, with some absent. Altogether some 97,000 clones are present, more than 75% being singletons, with the ten largest covering 18%. The source material was blood. Source of these receptors: a woman aged 45 to 65 in good health.

This sequence joins TRBV5-6 and TRBJ1-4; D not resolved. Germline lookup yields CDR1 SGHDT and CDR2 YYEEEE. The CDR3 sequence is 15 residues long. V lost 4 bases and J lost 6, with 16 bases in between. CDR3 residues: CASSLESGRDEKLFF. The CDR3 DNA is TGTGCCAGCAGCCTTGAATCAGGTAGGGATGAAAAACTGTTTTTT.

A single count supports this clone. The chain combines TRBV7-2 with TRBJ1-1; 7 bases align to TRBD1. Germline CDR1 SGHTA, CDR2 FQGNSA. Germline trimming cut 5 bases from V and 10 bases from J; bases unmatched to any gene: 10. This CDR3 spans 13 amino acids. The CDR3 DNA sequence: TGTGCCAGCAGCCTAGACAGGGCTAGGGTAGCTTTCTTT. Its translation: CASSLDRARVAFF.

The gene calls are TRBV19 and TRBJ2-1; D is unresolved. Trimming removed 2 bases from V and 3 bases from J, with 23 bases in between. This CDR3 is 19 amino acids long. CDR1 and CDR2 from the germline V gene are LNHDA and SQIVND (reference sequence). The CDR3 spells CASSIIFSGRVGGYNEQFF. The CDR3 nucleotides are TGTGCCAGTAGTATAATTTTCTCGGGTAGGGTGGGTGGCTACAATGAGCAGTTCTTC.

This clone was observed a few times. The chain carries TRBV18 and TRBJ2-6; D is tentatively TRBD1 or TRBD2 (5 bases each). Trimming stripped 6 bases from V and 0 bases from J, with 15 bases between. Germline V gene data show CDR1 as KGHSH and CDR2 as LQKENI. The CDR3 is 17 amino acids. CDR3 DNA sequence: TGTGCCAGCTCTCGGGGCTTTGGGGGCTCTGGGGCCAACGTCCTGACTTTC. It encodes CASSRGFGGSGANVLTF. Drawing the rest from reference TRBV18 and TRBJ2-6, the complete variable domain is NAGVMQNPRHLVRRRGQEARLRCSPMKGHSHVYWYRQLPEEGLKFMVYLQKENIIDESGMPKERFSAEFPKEGPSILRIQQVVRGDSAAYFCASSRGFGGSGANVLTFGAGSRLTVL.

V is TRBV20-1 and J is TRBJ2-3; D unclear. This CDR3 contains 13 residues. Germline-derived CDR1 and CDR2 are DFQATT and SNEGSKA (reference sequence). Trimming removed 6 bases from V and 2 bases from J, with 12 bases in between. The CDR3 region is CSASASFTDTQYF. CDR3 nucleotides: TGCAGTGCGAGTGCGTCATTCACAGATACGCAGTATTTT.

The chain uses TRBV9 and TRBJ2-1, with D perhaps assigned TRBD1 or TRBD2 (5 bases each). Germline values: CDR1 SGDLS, CDR2 YYNGEE. This CDR3 has 14 residues. V was cut by 6 bases and J by 9 bases, with 19 bases left in between. The CDR3 nucleotides read TGTGCCAGCAACGAGGGACGAGCCGACGGTGAGCAGTTCTTC. This sequence encodes CASNEGRADGEQFF.

The V call is TRBV11-2, the J call TRBJ1-3; D not certain. This CDR3 is built from 17 residues. The germline V gene encodes CDR1 SGHAT and CDR2 FQNNGV. V lost 3 bases, J lost 0 bases, and 15 bases lay in between. CDR3 protein: CASSFHSLMSSGNTIYF. CDR3 coding DNA: TGTGCCAGCAGCTTCCATTCGCTCATGAGCTCTGGAAACACCATATATTTT.

V gene TRBV19 combines with J gene TRBJ2-1; 8 bases are a match to TRBD2. Germline values: CDR1 LNHDA, CDR2 SQIVND (reference sequence). V was clipped by 2 bases and J by 1 base; unmatched bases: 7. The CDR3 sequence is 17 residues long. The CDR3 reads CASSITGGLVSYNEQFF. The CDR3 DNA reads TGTGCCAGTAGTATAACTGGGGGACTAGTTTCCTACAATGAGCAGTTCTTC.

This rearrangement joins TRBV24-1 to TRBJ2-2; weak D call: TRBD2 (6 bases). Trimming took 12 bases from V and 2 from J, leaving 18 bases between them. Germline CDR1 reads KGHDR; CDR2 reads SFDVKD. The CDR3 covers 15 residues. The CDR3 is CAAPVREINTGELFF. In DNA, the CDR3 is TGTGCCGCGCCAGTCCGGGAGATAAACACCGGGGAGCTGTTTTTT.